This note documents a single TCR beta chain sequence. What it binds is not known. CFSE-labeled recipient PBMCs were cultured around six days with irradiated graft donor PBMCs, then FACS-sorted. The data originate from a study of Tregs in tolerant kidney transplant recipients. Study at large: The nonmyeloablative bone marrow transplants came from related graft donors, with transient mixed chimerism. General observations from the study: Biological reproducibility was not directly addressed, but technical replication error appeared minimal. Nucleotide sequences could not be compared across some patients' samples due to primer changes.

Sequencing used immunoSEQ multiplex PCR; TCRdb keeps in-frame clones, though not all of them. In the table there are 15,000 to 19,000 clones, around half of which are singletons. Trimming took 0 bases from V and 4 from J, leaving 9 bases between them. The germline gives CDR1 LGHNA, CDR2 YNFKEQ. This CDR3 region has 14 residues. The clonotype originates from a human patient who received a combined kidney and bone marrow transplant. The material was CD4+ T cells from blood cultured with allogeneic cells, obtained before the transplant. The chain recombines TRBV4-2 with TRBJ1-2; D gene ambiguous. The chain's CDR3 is CASSQDPVAYGYTF. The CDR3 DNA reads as TGTGCCAGCAGCCAAGATCCAGTCGCCTATGGCTACACCTTC.